This T cell receptor (beta chain) was sequenced for a study of cytomegalovirus exposure and HLA in healthy donors. The CDR3 sequence is 16 residues long. Germline trimming cut 1 base from V and 4 bases from J; bases unmatched to any gene: 6. CDR1 is MDHEN, CDR2 SYDVKM, per germline. Only in-frame clones appear in the TCRdb table, and some are missing; sequencing was by immunoSEQ multiplex PCR. The sample includes 260,000 or so clones, about 90% of them seen just once. Material: PBMCs. The sequence derives from a woman aged 25 to 39 in good health and CMV-seronegative. The V gene is TRBV28, the J gene TRBJ1-3, with TRBD1 identical over 8 bases. CDR3 region: CASSLLSGGRGNTIYF. DNA for the CDR3: TGTGCCAGCAGTTTATTGTCAGGGGGCAGGGGAAACACCATATATTTT.